Sequencing of this T cell receptor (beta chain) was carried out in a study of Graves' ophthalmopathy and Graves' hyperthyroidism (dated by TCRdb to about 2018). In the study overall: Peripheral blood was collected at initial diagnosis, before any treatment. TCR beta repertoire signatures were used to distinguish Graves' ophthalmopathy from Graves' hyperthyroidism and to predict progression to ophthalmopathy. In total, 135 blood samples were TCR-sequenced: around 42 ophthalmopathy, roughly 77 hyperthyroidism and about 17 hyperthyroidism-to-ophthalmopathy patients. A discovery set of 100 patients (under 45 ophthalmopathy, 55 to 60 stable hyperthyroidism) was enrolled to explore V-J signatures distinguishing ophthalmopathy from hyperthyroidism. The independent validation cohort included 18 to 20 hyperthyroidism patients plus 17 patients who later progressed from hyperthyroidism to ophthalmopathy. In several hyperthyroidism patients, the T-cell repertoire of thyroid tissue was compared with the T-cell repertoire of blood. Following sample collection, hyperthyroidism patients were given methimazole at a starting dose of 30 mg daily, and ophthalmopathy patients were given high-dose intravenous methylprednisolone. The 95 to 100 discovery patients were divided at random into training and test sets in a 7:3 ratio.

CDR1 MNHEY and CDR2 SVGEGT are derived from the germline V gene. CDR3 length: 16 amino acids, cysteine to phenylalanine. The only DNA kept is the CDR3, 48 bases in frame from the first base. The V and J ends are trimmed by 2 bases and 4 bases, leaving 18 bases between them. This clonotype has more than one count but fewer than ten. Its antigen is not yet known. No base-level quality is on record; no much larger clone is a single base apart. The ophthalmopathy patients had moderately to severely active disease, with a Clinical Activity Score of 3 or higher, a NOSPECS grade of 4 or higher, and a disease duration of less than 3 months. Patients with other autoimmune diseases, uncontrolled infections, pregnancy or lactation were excluded. Diagnosis relied on clinical symptoms, serum thyroxine, TRAb, thyroid ultrasound and orbital computed tomography. Ficoll-Paque density gradient centrifugation was used to isolate PBMCs from 8.5 to 10 ml of fresh peripheral blood. Total RNA was extracted using Trizol reagent, and RNA quality was checked on an Agilent 2100 Bioanalyzer.

Paper-wide results and their limitations: Sample size was not predetermined statistically, and investigators were not blinded to group allocation. In validation, the model predicted ophthalmopathy progression with more than 70% sensitivity and approximately 75% specificity; 12 predicted patients were CT-confirmed with GO in a median of approximately 6.5 months. Among expanded thyroid clonotypes with frequency above 0.001, most also showed up in blood, which suggests that blood repertoires may reflect the thyroid immune response. The 13-signature model separated ophthalmopathy from stable hyperthyroidism with 85% to 90% sensitivity and almost 84% specificity in cross-validation, and 80%/75% in the test set.

For repertoire sequencing, the TCR beta CDR3 regions were amplified from RNA transcripts. The first round was an RT-PCR using HTBI primers with the Qiagen OneStep RT-PCR kit, and this first round was followed by a second-round multiplex PCR, then size selection and purification. Libraries were sequenced on an Illumina HiSeq2000 using paired-end 100 bp reads. In the paper's pipeline: SOAPnuke was used to process the reads, removing any read that contained adapters or uncalled bases, had a mean Phred below 15, or lacked an exact match to the constant primer or identifier. COPE v1.2.5 was used to merge high-quality paired reads. Each unique nucleotide sequence was treated as a clonotype, and MiTCR v1.1 was used to align the clonotypes to the IMGT TRB V, D and J references. The analysis was limited to V-J combinations with a frequency above 0.0001, which together covered around 99% of the repertoires. For each V-J combination, a TCR clonal expansion and chaos score was defined as F50 clonal expansion divided by the chaos observed in the TCRdist matrix. Welch's t-statistics and random forest were used to narrow the features down to about twelve V-J combinations, which were then fed into a naive Bayes classifier. Thyroid-blood repertoire similarity was quantified with the Morisita-Horn index. TCRdb redid the processing of the public reads, applying fastp at Q25 and MiXCR, and retained in-frame beta chains. Every distinct CDR3 protein forms one entry, paired with its most common genes and DNA. TCRdb's processing, not the authors', yielded these V and J calls. The sample includes fewer than 400,000 distinct CDR3 sequences, with 15% to 20% observed a single time. The ten largest clones represent more than 1.5% of the sample.

The TCR comes from a woman aged 18-30 years with Graves' ophthalmopathy. Donor details come from another sample of the same person, matched by shared clones. Recombination linked TRBV6-2 or TRBV6-3 to TRBJ2-7; possibly the D gene is TRBD1, per 6 matching bases. The sample consisted of peripheral blood. The nucleotide sequence is TGTGCCAGCAGTTACGGTCCTGAGGGGGTATTGTACGAGCAGTACTTC. Translation gives CASSYGPEGVLYEQYF.